A single T cell receptor (beta chain) is shown here with its context. Its antigen is as yet unknown. The data were taken from a study of blood T cells in healthy people across ages. Findings and limits, study-wide: Changes in expanded clonotypes were possibly confounded, as the CMV status of donors was unknown.

Together with a sample-barcoded 5' primer, a J-beta primer mix was included in a second PCR lasting roughly 6 to 12 cycles. TCRdb re-called the 5' RACE reads with MiXCR, one entry per CDR3 protein. The sample records around 2 million distinct CDR3 sequences, about 39% being singletons. The CDR3 runs to 15 residues. The germline gives CDR1 LGHDT, CDR2 YNNKEL (reference sequence). The source is a human donor in good health. The chain joins TRBV3-1 to TRBJ2-4; 7 nucleotides match TRBD2. The tail of the sequence fits TRBJ2-7 better, so the J call may be wrong. Sequencing was carried out using blood. The CDR3 is CASSPLRGGGLEQYF. The CDR3 coding sequence is TGTGCCAGCAGCCCCCTGCGCGGGGGAGGCCTCGAGCAGTACTTC.